A selection of T cell receptor beta chains follows, all from one sample in a study of T cell responses to AZD1222 COVID-19 vaccine. Using immunoSEQ multiplex PCR, the repertoire was profiled, and TCRdb retains in-frame clones only, with some absent. There are approximately 17,000 clones in the sample; 60% to 85% occur only once, and 14% lies in the top ten. The sample in question was peripheral blood, obtained 28 days after the second AZD1222 dose. These receptors were obtained from an adult who received the AZD1222 COVID-19 vaccine. Each CDR3 is given with its conserved first and last residue. D genes are given only for firm matches. Rows give clone size only sometimes, using once, few, many, or a class for an expanded clone.

size,D,V,J,DNA,CDR3
-,TRBD1,TRBV19,TRBJ1-5,TGTGCCAGTAGTTCCGGGACAGGGGGCGGTCAGCCCCAGCATTTT,CASSSGTGGGQPQHF
-,-,TRBV18,TRBJ2-2,TGTGCCAGCTCAGAGGGACTGGGGCCCCCGAACACCGGGGAGCTGTTTTTT,CASSEGLGPPNTGELFF
-,TRBD1,TRBV7-2,TRBJ1-4,TGTGCCAGCAGCTTATGGACAGGGAGTTACGTGACTAATGAAAAACTGTTTTTT,CASSLWTGSYVTNEKLFF
-,-,TRBV6-1,TRBJ1-1,TGTGCCAGCACCAAGGGTGCAACTGAAGCTTTCTTT,CASTKGATEAFF
-,-,TRBV7-9,TRBJ2-1,TGTGCCAGCAGCCCCTCGGAAGTGGCTAATGAGCAGTTCTTC,CASSPSEVANEQFF
-,-,TRBV7-2,TRBJ1-1,TGTGCCAGCAGCCCAGGACACCAGAACACTGAAGCTTTCTTT,CASSPGHQNTEAFF
-,-,TRBV10-2,TRBJ2-7,TGCGCCAGCGGACTATCTGACTACGAGCAGTACTTC,CASGLSDYEQYF
-,-,TRBV7-2,TRBJ2-5,TGTGCCAGCAGCTTAAGACAGCAAGAGACCCAGTACTTC,CASSLRQQETQYF
-,-,TRBV6-2/TRBV6-3,TRBJ1-5,TGTGCCAGCAGTTACGCGGGACAGCCCCAGCATTTT,CASSYAGQPQHF
-,TRBD1,TRBV15,TRBJ1-1,TGTGCCACCAGCAGAGATCGCAGGGGGATTCTTAGGCCCTTGAACACTGAAGCTTTCTTT,CATSRDRRGILRPLNTEAFF
-,-,TRBV28,TRBJ1-1,TGTGCCAGCAACCCCGGGGGAATCCTGAACACTGAAGCTTTCTTT,CASNPGGILNTEAFF
-,-,TRBV11-3,TRBJ1-1,TGTGCCAGCAGCCCCCCGGACAGCACTGAAGCTTTCTTT,CASSPPDSTEAFF
-,-,TRBV18,TRBJ1-1,TGTGCCAGCTCAGGGACTGCGGACACTGAAGCTTTCTTT,CASSGTADTEAFF
-,-,TRBV30,TRBJ2-3,TGTGCCTGGAGTGAGTCACTGGTAGATACGCAGTATTTT,CAWSESLVDTQYF
-,-,TRBV12-5,TRBJ1-1,TGTGCTAGTGGCTTCAGGAGTGAAGCTTTCTTT,CASGFRSEAFF
-,-,TRBV6-5,TRBJ2-1,TGTGCCAGCAGTCCCCAGGGCTACAATGAGCAGTTCTTC,CASSPQGYNEQFF
-,TRBD2,TRBV6-5,TRBJ2-7,TGTGCCAGCAGCCTCGGGACTAGCGGGGGGCACGAGCAGTACTTC,CASSLGTSGGHEQYF
-,TRBD1,TRBV19,TRBJ2-4,TGTGCCAGTAGTATAGCCCCGGGCAGGGGGCTGCACTTC,CASSIAPGRGLHF
-,TRBD1,TRBV3-1/TRBV3-2,TRBJ1-6,TGTGCCAGCAGCCAAGGGACGACAGGGTACGGTTCACCCCTCCACTTT,CASSQGTTGYGSPLHF
-,TRBD1,TRBV6-2/TRBV6-3,TRBJ1-2,TGTGCCAGCAGTTGGACAGGGGAAGGACTTGGTGGCTACACCTTC,CASSWTGEGLGGYTF
-,TRBD2,TRBV9,TRBJ2-5,TGTGCCAGCAGCGGAACTAGCGGGGGCACCCAAGAGACCCAGTACTTC,CASSGTSGGTQETQYF
-,TRBD1,TRBV6-1,TRBJ1-2,TGTGCCAGCAGTGAAGGGACAGGGGGCTTCTATGGCTACACCTTC,CASSEGTGGFYGYTF
few,-,TRBV7-7,TRBJ2-3,TGTGCTAGCAGCTTAGGGTTATCAGATACGCAGTATTTT,CASSLGLSDTQYF
-,TRBD2,TRBV6-5,TRBJ2-1,TGTGCCAGCAGTTTTGCCGGGGGGGCCCACAATGAGCAGTTCTTC,CASSFAGGAHNEQFF
-,-,TRBV25-1,TRBJ1-1,TGTGCCAGCAGTGAATCGTCGTCCACTGAAGCTTTCTTT,CASSESSSTEAFF
few,TRBD2,TRBV9,TRBJ2-7,TGTGCCAGCAGCCCTTCCTATAGCGGGGGATACGAGCAGTACTTC,CASSPSYSGGYEQYF
-,-,TRBV27,TRBJ2-7,TGTGCCAGCAGTTTATCGGCGGGGACAGAGCAGTACTTC,CASSLSAGTEQYF
-,-,TRBV4-3,TRBJ1-1,TGCGCCAGCAGCCAAGATAGTAAGGGTTGGGACACTGAAGCTTTCTTT,CASSQDSKGWDTEAFF
-,-,TRBV3-1/TRBV3-2,TRBJ1-4,TGTGCCAGCAGCCCCCCTCTTGAAGAAAAACTGTTTTTT,CASSPPLEEKLFF
once,TRBD1,TRBV5-4,TRBJ1-2,TGTGCCAGCAGCTCCCGGGACAGGGGTTCGGTTGGTGGCTACACCTTC,CASSSRDRGSVGGYTF
-,-,TRBV3-1/TRBV3-2,TRBJ2-1,TGTGCCAGCAGCCAAACGAGCTCCTACAATGAGCAGTTCTTC,CASSQTSSYNEQFF